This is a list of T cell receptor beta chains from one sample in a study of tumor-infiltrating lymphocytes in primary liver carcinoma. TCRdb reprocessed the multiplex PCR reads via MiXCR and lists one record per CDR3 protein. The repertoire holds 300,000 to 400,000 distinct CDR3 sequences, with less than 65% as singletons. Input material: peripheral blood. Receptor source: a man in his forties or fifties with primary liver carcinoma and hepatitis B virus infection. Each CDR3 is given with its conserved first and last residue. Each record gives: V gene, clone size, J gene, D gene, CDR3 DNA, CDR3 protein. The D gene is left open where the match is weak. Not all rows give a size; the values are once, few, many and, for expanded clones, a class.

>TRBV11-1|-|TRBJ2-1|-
TGTGCCAGCAGATTGCTGATGAATGAGCAGTTCTTC
CASRLLMNEQFF
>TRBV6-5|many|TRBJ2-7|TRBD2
TGTGCCAGCAGTTCAAAACCCCCCGGATTAGCGGGAGTCGGGTCCTACGAGCAGTACTTC
CASSSKPPGLAGVGSYEQYF
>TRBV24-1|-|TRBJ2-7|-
TGTGCCACCGGAACTAAAATCATCCACGAGCAGTACTTC
CATGTKIIHEQYF
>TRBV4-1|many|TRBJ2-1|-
TGCGCCAGCAGCCAAGCGCCAGATATTGGTTACAATGAGCAGTTCTTC
CASSQAPDIGYNEQFF
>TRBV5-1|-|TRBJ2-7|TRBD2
TGCGCCAGCAGCTTGTCGAGGGTTGCGGGAGGCGAGCAGTACTTC
CASSLSRVAGGEQYF
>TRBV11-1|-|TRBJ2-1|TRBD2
TGTGCCAGCAGCAGTGGACCATCGGGAGGAGAATACAATGAGCAGTTCTTC
CASSSGPSGGEYNEQFF
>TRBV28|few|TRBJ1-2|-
TGTGCCAGCAGTTTGGTAGAATACGGCTACACCTTC
CASSLVEYGYTF
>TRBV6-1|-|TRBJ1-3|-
TGTGCCAGCAGCGAACTTTCCGGTGCCGGCACCATATATTTT
CASSELSGAGTIYF
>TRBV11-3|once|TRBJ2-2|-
TGTGCCAGCAGCTTTGACGGGAGTGGCACCGGGAAGCTGCTTTTT
CASSFDGSGTGKLLF
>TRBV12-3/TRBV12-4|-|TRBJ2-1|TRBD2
TGTGCCAGTAGGTTAGCGGGAGGTCTCGGGGGAAACGAGCAGTTCTTC
CASRLAGGLGGNEQFF
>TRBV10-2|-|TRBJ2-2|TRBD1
TGCGCCAGCAGCTCAGGGACAGGAGCGAACACCGGGGAGCTGTCTTTT
CASSSGTGANTGELSF
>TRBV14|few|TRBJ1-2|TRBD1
TGTGCCAGCAGCCCCGGACAGGGGATGGGCTACACCTTC
CASSPGQGMGYTF
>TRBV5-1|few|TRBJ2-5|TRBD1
TGCGCCAGCAGCACCCCAGGGGGCGCGAGGGCAGAGACCCAGTACTTC
CASSTPGGARAETQYF
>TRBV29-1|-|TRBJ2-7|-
TGCAGCATTGTACGTGGTCGGGGCGGGTCTGTTCTCGAACAGTACTTC
CSIVRGRGGSVLEQYF
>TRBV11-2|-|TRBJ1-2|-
TGTGACAGCAGCTTAGCGCTCCAGGGACCCTATGGCTACGCCTTC
CDSSLALQGPYGYAF
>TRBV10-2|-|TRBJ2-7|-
TGCGCCAGCACCCACACTTGGTACGAGCAGTACTTC
CASTHTWYEQYF
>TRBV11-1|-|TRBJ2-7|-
TGTGCCAGCGGCACCGGGGCCTCCTCCTACGAGCAATACTTC
CASGTGASSYEQYF
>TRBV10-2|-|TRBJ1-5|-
TGCGCCAGCAGTCAGGCGTCAGGGAATCAGCCCCAGCATTTT
CASSQASGNQPQHF
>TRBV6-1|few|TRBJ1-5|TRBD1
TGTGTCAGCAGTGTTAGACAGGGGGCGAGAAATCAGCCCCAGCATTTT
CVSSVRQGARNQPQHF
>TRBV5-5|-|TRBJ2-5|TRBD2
TGTGCCAGCAGCCCGGGACTAGCGGCCCAAGAGACCCAGTACTTC
CASSPGLAAQETQYF
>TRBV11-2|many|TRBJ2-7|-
TGTGCCAGCAGCTTAGTCTCAGGGTTAAGGGGTTACGAGCAGTACTTC
CASSLVSGLRGYEQYF
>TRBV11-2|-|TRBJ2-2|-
TGTGCCAGCAGCCGAGTACAGGGGACTGGGGAGCTGTTTTTT
CASSRVQGTGELFF
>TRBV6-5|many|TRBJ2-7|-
TGTGCCAGCAGGCGCAGATGGAGTCGCTCCTACGAGCAGTACTTC
CASRRRWSRSYEQYF
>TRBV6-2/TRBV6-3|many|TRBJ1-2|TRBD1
TGTGCCAGCAGTTACGGGACAGGGAAAAAGGACTATGGCTACACCTTC
CASSYGTGKKDYGYTF
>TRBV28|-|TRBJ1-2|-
TGTGCCAGTAGGGACTCTAACTATGGCTACACCTTC
CASRDSNYGYTF
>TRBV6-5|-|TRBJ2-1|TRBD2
TGTGCCAGCAGTTACTCGTGGACTAGCGCAGACAATGAGCAGTTCTTC
CASSYSWTSADNEQFF
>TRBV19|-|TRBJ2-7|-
TGTGCCAGTAGTATCGACAGCGGGTACGAGCAGTATTTC
CASSIDSGYEQYF
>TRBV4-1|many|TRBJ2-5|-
TGCGCCAGCAGCCAACAGACTGCCTTGGAGACCCAGTACTTC
CASSQQTALETQYF
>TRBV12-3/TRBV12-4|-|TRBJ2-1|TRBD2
TGTGCCAGCAGGGGGACTAGCGGGTTAATGGGAAATGGGCAGTCCTTC
CASRGTSGLMGNGQSF
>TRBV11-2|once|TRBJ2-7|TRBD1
TGCGCCATCAGACTACAGGGGAATTCCTACGAGCAGTACTTC
CAIRLQGNSYEQYF
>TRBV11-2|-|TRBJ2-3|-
TGTGCCAGCAGGCATGCCGGCGGCAGGTCATCATATACGCTGTATTTT
CASRHAGGRSSYTLYF
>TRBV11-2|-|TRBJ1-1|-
TGTACCAGCAGCCCCGGACTCCCACCTCAAGCTTTCTTT
CTSSPGLPPQAFF
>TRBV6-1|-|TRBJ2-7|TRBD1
TGTGCCAGCACTGAGGGACAGGGGGCTTCGTACGAGCAGTACTTC
CASTEGQGASYEQYF
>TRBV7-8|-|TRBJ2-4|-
TGTGCCAGCAGCTTAGGAGAAAACATTCTGTACTTC
CASSLGENILYF
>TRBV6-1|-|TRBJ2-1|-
TGTGCCAGCAGTCATATTAGCGGTATTTACAATGAGCAGTTCTTC
CASSHISGIYNEQFF
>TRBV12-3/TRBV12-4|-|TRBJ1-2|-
TGTGCCAGCAGCCCCTGCAGGGGTTGTTACACCTTC
CASSPCRGCYTF
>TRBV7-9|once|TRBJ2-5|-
TGTGCCAGCAGCGAAAGAGATTGGGGCCGGGGAGAGACCCAGTACTTC
CASSERDWGRGETQYF
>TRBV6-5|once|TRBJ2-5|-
TGTGCCAGCAGAGATGGGGACAAGGGCAAGACCCAGTACTTC
CASRDGDKGKTQYF
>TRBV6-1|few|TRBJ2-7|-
TGTGCCAGCAGTGAATCCTCCGACCACTACGAACAGTACTTC
CASSESSDHYEQYF